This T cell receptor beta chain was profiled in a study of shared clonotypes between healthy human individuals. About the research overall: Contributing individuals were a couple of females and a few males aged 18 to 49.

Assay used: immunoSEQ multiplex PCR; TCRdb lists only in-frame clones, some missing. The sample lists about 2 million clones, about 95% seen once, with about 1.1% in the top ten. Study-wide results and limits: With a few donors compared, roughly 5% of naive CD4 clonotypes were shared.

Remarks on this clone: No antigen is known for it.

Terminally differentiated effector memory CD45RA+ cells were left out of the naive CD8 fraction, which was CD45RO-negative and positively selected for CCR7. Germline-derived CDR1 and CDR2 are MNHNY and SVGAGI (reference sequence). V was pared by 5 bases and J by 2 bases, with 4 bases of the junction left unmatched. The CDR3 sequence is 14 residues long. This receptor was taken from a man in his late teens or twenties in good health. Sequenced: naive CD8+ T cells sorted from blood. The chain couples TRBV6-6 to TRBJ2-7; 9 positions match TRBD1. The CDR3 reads CASSLDRGTYEQYF. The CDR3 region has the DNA TGTGCCAGCAGTCTGGACAGGGGAACCTACGAGCAGTACTTC.